These T cell receptor beta chains were read from a single sample in a study of T-cell memory formation after mild COVID-19. TCRdb itself ran the 5' RACE reads through MiXCR, one entry per CDR3 protein. The sample records roughly 120,000 distinct CDR3 sequences, roughly 15% being singletons. Specimen: PBMCs or a T cell subset sorted from them (not recorded which). These receptors came from an adult woman who had mild COVID-19 (a few samples of this study predate the infection). Cell type and time point are not known. Both conserved end residues are part of each CDR3. The D gene is left open where the match is weak. The listing skips clone size in some rows; elsewhere it reads once, few, many or a size class.

v_gene	j_gene	d_gene	abundance	CDR3aa	CDR3nt
TRBV27	TRBJ1-2	-	few	CASSLSWDSYGYTF	TGTGCCAGCAGTTTATCGTGGGACTCCTATGGCTACACCTTC
TRBV7-6	TRBJ2-3	-	-	CASSLQEYTDTQYF	TGTGCCAGCAGCTTACAGGAGTACACAGATACGCAGTATTTT
TRBV20-1	TRBJ1-5	-	-	CSARPPGHSNQPQHF	TGCAGTGCTAGACCCCCGGGACATAGCAATCAGCCCCAGCATTTT
TRBV7-3	TRBJ2-3	TRBD2	-	CASSRAGGRTDTQYF	TGTGCCAGCAGTCGAGCGGGGGGGCGCACAGATACGCAGTATTTT
TRBV13	TRBJ2-1	-	few	CASSLAGERDEQFF	TGTGCCAGCAGCTTAGCGGGTGAAAGGGATGAGCAGTTCTTC
TRBV7-8	TRBJ2-1	TRBD2	many	CASSSPGRGNSYNEQFF	TGTGCCAGCAGCTCCCCTGGGCGGGGGAACTCCTACAATGAGCAGTTCTTC
TRBV12-3/TRBV12-4	TRBJ2-1	TRBD2	-	CASSPGAGGSYNEQFF	TGTGCCAGCAGCCCTGGGGCGGGGGGATCCTACAATGAGCAGTTCTTC
TRBV24-1	TRBJ2-1	-	few	CATSEAAAGGGNEQFF	TGTGCCACCAGTGAGGCCGCGGCTGGGGGCGGCAATGAGCAGTTCTTC
TRBV7-7	TRBJ1-4	TRBD1	few	CASSPAPTGDFEKLFF	TGTGCCAGCAGCCCAGCCCCTACAGGGGACTTCGAAAAACTGTTTTTT
TRBV7-8	TRBJ2-4	-	-	CASSEPPNIQYF	TGTGCCAGCAGCGAACCCCCCAACATTCAGTACTTC
TRBV6-5	TRBJ2-3	-	-	CASSYSSGSTDTQYF	TGTGCCAGCAGTTACTCTAGCGGAAGCACAGATACGCAGTATTTT
TRBV11-3	TRBJ2-1	TRBD2	-	CASSLGRAGVIGNEQFF	TGTGCCAGCAGCCTAGGACGGGCGGGAGTCATTGGAAATGAGCAGTTCTTC
TRBV12-3/TRBV12-4	TRBJ2-7	-	-	CATRAGRVGPYEQYF	TGTGCCACCCGGGCGGGCAGGGTAGGTCCCTACGAGCAGTACTTC
TRBV5-6	TRBJ2-7	-	many	CASSQNSQSVEQYF	TGTGCCAGCAGCCAGAATTCCCAAAGCGTCGAGCAGTACTTC
TRBV4-1	TRBJ2-3	-	few	CASSKGGTLRTDTQYF	TGCGCCAGCAGCAAAGGCGGGACTCTCCGTACCGATACGCAGTATTTT
TRBV27	TRBJ2-3	-	-	CASSRTSRGAGTDTQYF	TGTGCCAGCAGTCGTACCTCCCGGGGGGCTGGCACAGATACGCAGTATTTT
TRBV5-1	TRBJ2-5	TRBD2	-	CASSSSGGQETQYF	TGCGCCAGCAGCTCCTCGGGGGGTCAAGAGACCCAGTACTTC
TRBV19	TRBJ2-7	TRBD1	-	CASSTEGTGFYEQYF	TGTGCCAGTAGTACCGAGGGGACAGGCTTCTACGAGCAGTACTTC
TRBV30	TRBJ2-2	-	-	CALSYDATGELFF	TGTGCCTTGAGTTATGACGCCACCGGGGAGCTGTTTTTT
TRBV7-9	TRBJ1-1	-	-	CASDRSNTEAFF	TGTGCCAGCGACAGGTCGAACACTGAAGCTTTCTTT
TRBV12-3/TRBV12-4	TRBJ1-6	TRBD1	-	CASSLGQDNSPLHF	TGTGCCAGCAGTTTGGGACAGGATAATTCACCCCTCCACTTT
TRBV7-9	TRBJ2-7	-	-	CASSWLQGGINSYEQYF	TGTGCCAGCAGCTGGCTGCAGGGTGGGATTAACTCCTACGAGCAGTACTTC
TRBV2	TRBJ2-5	-	-	CASTWYQETQYF	TGTGCCAGCACGTGGTACCAAGAGACCCAGTACTTC
TRBV4-3	TRBJ2-7	TRBD1	-	CASSQGTGTGGFKQYF	TGCGCCAGCAGCCAAGGGACCGGGACAGGGGGCTTTAAGCAGTACTTC
TRBV20-1	TRBJ2-5	TRBD2	-	CSARVPRGGEETQYF	TGCAGTGCTAGAGTCCCTCGGGGGGGAGAAGAGACCCAGTACTTC
TRBV12-3/TRBV12-4	TRBJ2-5	-	few	CASNKGGNLETQYF	TGTGCCAGCAATAAGGGGGGGAATTTGGAGACCCAGTACTTC
TRBV29-1	TRBJ2-5	-	-	CSATTAQETQYF	TGCAGCGCCACCACGGCCCAAGAGACCCAGTACTTC
TRBV4-1	TRBJ1-1	-	-	CASSQAPLRKNTEAFF	TGCGCCAGCAGCCAAGCCCCTCTGAGAAAGAACACTGAAGCTTTCTTT
TRBV6-5	TRBJ1-2	TRBD1	few	CASSRDRVDYGYTF	TGTGCCAGCAGCCGGGACAGGGTGGACTATGGCTACACCTTC
TRBV9	TRBJ2-3	-	-	CASSVGGRHGTDTQYF	TGTGCCAGCAGCGTAGGAGGGAGGCACGGCACAGATACGCAGTATTTT
TRBV10-3	TRBJ2-1	-	-	CAISESNNEQFF	TGTGCCATCAGTGAGTCGAACAATGAGCAGTTCTTC